A single sample is the source of the 22 T cell receptor beta chains below, sequenced in a study of blood T cell repertoires in COVID-19 (dated by TCRdb to 2018 to 2021). Library creation used the immunoSEQ multiplex PCR assay. Held by TCRdb, this immuneACCESS table contains in-frame sequences only and omits some clones. Under half of the omission traces to an unresolved V gene where checked; the cause of the rest is unknown. Here the sample has around 200,000 clones; about 81% occur a single time. Over 13% of the sample goes to the ten largest clones. The sample was peripheral blood. These receptors all come from a man aged 25 to 40 with active or convalescent COVID-19.

The chain employs TRBV6-5 and TRBJ2-3; no clear D. The CDR3 is 14 amino acids. V was cut by 0 bases and J by 4 bases, with 8 bases left in between. The germline CDR1 and CDR2 sequences are MNHEY and SVGAGI. For the CDR3, the DNA is TGTGCCAGCAGTTACTCGGGCGTATCAGATACGCAGTATTTT. Its translation is CASSYSGVSDTQYF.

Here the CDR3 DNA reads TGCGCCAGCAGTGAGACAGGGGTAGCTGGTGAGCAGTTCTTC. It encodes CASSETGVAGEQFF. The V and J genes are TRBV10-1 and TRBJ2-1, with 7 bases aligning to TRBD1. Unmatched junction bases numbered 7, after V lost 2 bases and J lost 9 bases. Germline-derived CDR1 and CDR2 are WNHNN and SYGVQD (reference sequence). This CDR3 is 14 amino acids long.

This chain connects TRBV27 to TRBJ2-7; the D is unclear. Looked up from germline, CDR1 is MNHEY and CDR2 is SMNVEV (reference sequence). V was pared by 7 bases and J by 0 bases, with 10 bases between. The CDR3 extends over 13 amino acids. Here the CDR3 reads CASTDSSSYEQYF. The DNA of the CDR3 is TGTGCCAGCACCGACTCGAGCTCCTACGAGCAGTACTTC.

J is TRBJ1-2 and V is TRBV19; D might be TRBD1 (6 bases). The V gene's germline CDR1 is LNHDA and CDR2 SQIVND (reference sequence). Trimming stripped 9 bases from V and 8 bases from J, with 25 bases between. This CDR3 spans 15 amino acids. Here the CDR3 DNA reads TGTGCCAGCTCTTCCACAGGGCTCCCCGGTAGGGGCTACACCTTC. The encoded protein is CASSSTGLPGRGYTF.

The chain has TRBV9 and TRBJ2-1, with 9 nucleotides matching TRBD1. CDR3 length equals 15 residues. The ends lost 3 bases at V and 4 bases at J; junction bases unmatched: 5. The germline V gene encodes CDR1 SGDLS and CDR2 YYNGEE. CDR3 bases: TGTGCCAGCAGCGGGCCGGGACAGGGATACAATGAGCAGTTCTTC. Its protein is CASSGPGQGYNEQFF.

This chain connects TRBV10-3 to TRBJ2-7; D perhaps matches TRBD1 (6 bases). Trimming left V 6 bases short and J 5 bases short, with 11 bases between. Germline CDR1 and CDR2: ENHRY and SYGVKD. The CDR3 has 12 amino acids. CDR3 loop: CAISLQGHEQYV. Written as DNA, the CDR3 is TGTGCCATCAGCCTACAGGGCCACGAGCAGTACGTC.

This clone has only one observation. The chain is built from TRBV30 and TRBJ1-1; no reliable D call. CDR3 size: 12 residues. Trimming stripped 4 bases from V and 0 bases from J, with 6 bases between. Germline CDR1 reads GTSNPN; CDR2 reads SVGIG (reference sequence). The CDR3 coding sequence is TGTGCCTGGATCAGGATGAACACTGAAGCTTTCTTT. This gives the protein CAWIRMNTEAFF.

The rearrangement links TRBV7-6 to TRBJ2-1; TRBD2 matches 8 bases. V lost 6 bases and J lost 6; bases outside the gene matches: 13. Germline V gene sequence: CDR1 SGHVS, CDR2 FNYEAQ. The CDR3 runs to 16 residues. The CDR3 spells CASRPQLAGSFNEQFF. The CDR3 coding sequence is TGTGCCAGCAGGCCTCAATTAGCGGGATCGTTCAATGAGCAGTTCTTC.

The rearrangement links TRBV7-9 to TRBJ2-2, with D perhaps matching TRBD1 (6 bases). This CDR3 is built from 15 residues. The V and J ends lost 6 bases and 0 bases respectively, with 11 bases between them. CDR1 and CDR2 from the germline V gene are SEHNR and FQNEAQ (reference sequence). DNA for the CDR3: TGTGCCAGCAGGTTTGGACAGACGAACACCGGGGAGCTGTTTTTT. Its translation: CASRFGQTNTGELFF. Full variable domain (remainder filled in from reference TRBV7-9 and TRBJ2-2): DTGVSQNPRHKITKRGQNVTFRCDPISEHNRLYWYRQTLGQGPEFLTYFQNEAQLEKSRLLSDRFSAERPKGSFSTLEIQRTEQGDSAMYLCASRFGQTNTGELFFGEGSRLTVL.

This clone appeared a few times. This rearrangement joins TRBV7-9 to TRBJ1-2, with TRBD1 matching over 7 bases. This CDR3 contains 15 residues. The trim removed 6 bases at V and 1 base at J, leaving 8 bases unmatched. The germline CDR1 and CDR2 sequences are SEHNR and FQNEAQ (reference sequence). The CDR3 DNA reads TGTGCCAGCAGGTTGGGGACAGAGATTAACTATGGCTACACCTTC. As protein: CASRLGTEINYGYTF.

The chain recombines TRBV29-1 with TRBJ1-2, with D tentatively TRBD1 (5 bases). This CDR3 region has 13 residues. Germline V gives CDR1 SQVTM, CDR2 ANQGSEA. V shed 1 base and J shed 5 bases, with 11 bases lying between them. The CDR3 protein is CSVEGATGYGYTF. The CDR3 DNA reads TGCAGCGTTGAAGGGGCCACAGGATATGGCTACACCTTC.

The V and J genes are TRBV5-4 and TRBJ1-1; D is possibly TRBD1 (6 bases). Looked up from germline, CDR1 is SGHNT and CDR2 is YYREEE (reference sequence). The CDR3 has 15 residues. Trimming left V 2 bases short and J 3 bases short, with 14 bases between. The CDR3 DNA is TGTGCCAGCAGCTTCCGGGAGGGGGGGGACACTGAAGCTTTCTTT. This encodes CASSFREGGDTEAFF.

The CDR3 protein is CASSPHPRVPGYTF. In DNA form, the CDR3 reads TGCGCCAGCAGCCCCCATCCGAGGGTGCCTGGCTACACCTTC. The rearrangement uses TRBV4-1 and TRBJ1-2; D unresolved. The CDR3 contains 14 residues. Germline V gene sequence: CDR1 MGHRA, CDR2 YSYEKL. The V gene lost 4 bases and the J gene lost 7 bases, with 16 bases spanning the gap.

V is TRBV10-3 and J is TRBJ1-1; D is possibly TRBD1 (6 bases). Germline loops: CDR1 ENHRY, CDR2 SYGVKD. Trimming shortened V by 0 bases and J by 10 bases, and 12 bases separated the two germline ends. This CDR3 is 13 amino acids long. In DNA form, the CDR3 reads TGTGCCATCAGTGAGTCCGCTCTGGGGGCAGCTTTCTTT. This sequence encodes CAISESALGAAFF.

There are a few counts of this clone. The rearrangement uses TRBV2 and TRBJ1-6; weak D call: TRBD1 (6 bases). Germline CDR1 reads SNHLY; CDR2 reads FYNNEI. The CDR3 is 14 amino acids. The V end was cut by 2 bases, the J end by 7 bases, with 9 bases between. The CDR3 DNA sequence: TGTGCCAGCAGTGAATCAGGGGCCAATTCACCCCTCCACTTT. This codes for CASSESGANSPLHF.

This clone occurred a few times. The V gene is TRBV30, the J gene TRBJ2-4; D gene uncertain. Germline V gene data show CDR1 as GTSNPN and CDR2 as SVGIG (reference sequence). Trimming shortened V by 5 bases and J by 9 bases, and 20 bases separated the two germline ends. CDR3 size: 14 residues. The CDR3 DNA is TGTGCCTGGGCGCTGGAGAGGTTCGCAGCCATTCAGTACTTC. Translating it yields CAWALERFAAIQYF.

This sequence joins TRBV19 and TRBJ2-5; 9 bases agree with TRBD2. V was clipped by 8 bases and J by 2 bases; unmatched bases: 3. CDR1 and CDR2 (germline): LNHDA, SQIVND (reference sequence). CDR3 length: 13 amino acids. This CDR3 reads CASASGEQETQYF. The CDR3 region has the DNA TGTGCCAGTGCTAGCGGGGAACAAGAGACCCAGTACTTC.

The V and J genes are TRBV29-1 and TRBJ2-1; 9 nucleotides agree with TRBD1. V dropped 7 bases and J dropped 4; count of bases not matched to a gene: 5. The CDR3 covers 13 residues. Germline CDR1 reads SQVTM; CDR2 reads ANQGSEA. The CDR3 DNA reads TGCAGCGCTCCGGGACAGGGATACAATGAGCAGTTCTTC. This sequence encodes CSAPGQGYNEQFF.

The chain links TRBV13 to TRBJ2-1; TRBD1 might be the D (6 bases). Germline loops: CDR1 PRHDT, CDR2 FYEKMQ (reference sequence). V lost 4 bases and J lost 2, with 18 bases in between. CDR3 length: 17 amino acids. CDR3 nucleotide sequence: TGTGCCAGCAGCTACCTGGACAGTCCGGGTCCCTACAATGAGCAGTTCTTC. Translation: CASSYLDSPGPYNEQFF.

This chain links TRBV4-1 with TRBJ1-1; D is possibly TRBD1 (6 bases). The CDR3 contains 16 residues. V was trimmed by 1 base and J by 0 bases, leaving 12 bases between them. Germline-derived CDR1 and CDR2 are MGHRA and YSYEKL. CDR3 sequence: CASSQAAGEMNTEAFF. The CDR3 coding sequence is TGCGCCAGCAGCCAAGCGGCAGGGGAGATGAACACTGAAGCTTTCTTT.

Comments on this clone: Other DNA sequences in the same sample also yield this CDR3. The CDR3 DNA reads as TGTGCCTGGAGTGGGACAGGGGGCAATCAGCCCCAGCATTTT. Its translation is CAWSGTGGNQPQHF. This chain uses TRBV30 with TRBJ1-5, with 9 positions matching TRBD1. Germline loops: CDR1 GTSNPN, CDR2 SVGIG (reference sequence). After removal of 1 base from V and 2 bases from J, the junction contained 0 bases not matched to a gene. The CDR3 is 14 amino acids.

DNA for the CDR3: TGTGCCAGCTCACGGGGTAGGGGCGAAGCTTTCTTT. This sequence encodes CASSRGRGEAFF. This chain uses TRBV18 with TRBJ1-1, with D possibly being TRBD1 (5 bases). CDR3 length: 12 residues. Germline V gene sequence: CDR1 KGHSH, CDR2 LQKENI. With 4 bases removed from V and 8 bases from J, the gap between germline ends came to 11 bases.